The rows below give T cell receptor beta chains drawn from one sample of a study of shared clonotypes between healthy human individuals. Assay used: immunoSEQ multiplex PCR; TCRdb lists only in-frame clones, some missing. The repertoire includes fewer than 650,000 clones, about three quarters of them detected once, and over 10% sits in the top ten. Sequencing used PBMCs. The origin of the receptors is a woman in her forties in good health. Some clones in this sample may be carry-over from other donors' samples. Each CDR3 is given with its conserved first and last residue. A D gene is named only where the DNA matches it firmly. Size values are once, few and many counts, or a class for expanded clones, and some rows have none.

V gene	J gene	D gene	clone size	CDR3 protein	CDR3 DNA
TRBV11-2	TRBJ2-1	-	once	CASSPDYFNEQFF	TGTGCCAGCAGTCCGGACTACTTCAATGAGCAGTTCTTC
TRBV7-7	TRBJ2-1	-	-	CASSPTWDNNEQFF	TGTGCCAGCAGCCCGACGTGGGACAACAATGAGCAGTTCTTC
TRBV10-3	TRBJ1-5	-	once	CAISEGQTDQPQHF	TGTGCCATCAGTGAGGGACAGACGGATCAGCCCCAGCATTTT
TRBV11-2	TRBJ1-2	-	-	CASSTMDSWNYGYTF	TGTGCCAGCAGCACTATGGACAGCTGGAACTATGGCTACACCTTC
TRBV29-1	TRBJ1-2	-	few	CSVVGEYGYTF	TGCAGCGTTGTAGGGGAGTATGGCTACACCTTC
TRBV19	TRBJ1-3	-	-	CASTGRSGNTIYF	TGTGCCAGTACGGGCCGCTCTGGAAACACCATATATTTT
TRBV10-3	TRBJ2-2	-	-	CATLVGGELFF	TGTGCCACCCTTGTCGGCGGGGAGCTGTTTTTT
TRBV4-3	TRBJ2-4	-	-	CASSQDRRGLAKNIQYF	TGCGCCAGCAGCCAAGATCGACGCGGACTAGCCAAAAACATTCAGTACTTC
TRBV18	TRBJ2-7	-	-	CASSPSGFLYEQYF	TGTGCCAGCTCACCTTCGGGATTCCTCTACGAGCAGTACTTC
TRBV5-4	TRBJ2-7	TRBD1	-	CASRSGQGATYEQYF	TGTGCCAGCAGAAGTGGACAGGGGGCTACCTACGAGCAGTACTTC
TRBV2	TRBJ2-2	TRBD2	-	CASKGTSIAGELFF	TGTGCCAGCAAAGGGACTAGCATCGCCGGGGAGCTGTTTTTT
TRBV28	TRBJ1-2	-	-	CASNASGRLYGYTF	TGTGCCAGCAACGCGTCGGGACGGCTCTATGGCTACACCTTC
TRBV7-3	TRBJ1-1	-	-	CASSLEAGRTEAFF	TGTGCCAGCAGCTTAGAGGCAGGGAGAACTGAAGCTTTCTTT
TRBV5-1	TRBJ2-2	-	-	CASSLAGTPNTGELFF	TGCGCCAGCAGCTTGGCCGGGACCCCGAACACCGGGGAGCTGTTTTTT
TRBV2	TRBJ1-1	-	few	CASRAWGTEAFF	TGTGCCAGCAGAGCCTGGGGCACTGAAGCTTTCTTT
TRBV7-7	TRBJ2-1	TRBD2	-	CASSTRTSGSDEQFF	TGTGCCAGCAGTACGCGGACTAGCGGGAGCGATGAGCAGTTCTTC
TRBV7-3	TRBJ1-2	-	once	CASSLGGEGANYGYTF	TGTGCCAGCAGCTTAGGAGGGGAGGGAGCTAACTATGGCTACACCTTC
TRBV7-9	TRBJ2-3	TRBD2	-	CASSPSGGVTDTQYF	TGTGCCAGCAGCCCGTCCGGGGGGGTCACAGATACGCAGTATTTT
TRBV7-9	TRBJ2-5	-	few	CASSLTGTRQETQYF	TGTGCCAGCAGCTTAACCGGGACACGCCAAGAGACCCAGTACTTC
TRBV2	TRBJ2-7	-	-	CASSQSDSVTYEQYF	TGTGCCAGCAGTCAATCGGACAGCGTTACCTACGAGCAGTACTTC